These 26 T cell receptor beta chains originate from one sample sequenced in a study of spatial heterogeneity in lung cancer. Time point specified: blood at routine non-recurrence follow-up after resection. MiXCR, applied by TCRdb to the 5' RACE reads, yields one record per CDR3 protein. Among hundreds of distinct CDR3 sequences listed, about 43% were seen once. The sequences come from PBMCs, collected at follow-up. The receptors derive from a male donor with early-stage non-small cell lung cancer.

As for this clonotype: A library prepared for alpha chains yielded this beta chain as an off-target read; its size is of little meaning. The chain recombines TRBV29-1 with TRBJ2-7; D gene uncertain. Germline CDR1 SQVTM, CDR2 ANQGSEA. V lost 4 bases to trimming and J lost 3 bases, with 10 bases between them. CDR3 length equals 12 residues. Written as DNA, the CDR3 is TGCAGCGTTGTTATTAACCACTACGAGCAGTACTTC. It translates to CSVVINHYEQYF.

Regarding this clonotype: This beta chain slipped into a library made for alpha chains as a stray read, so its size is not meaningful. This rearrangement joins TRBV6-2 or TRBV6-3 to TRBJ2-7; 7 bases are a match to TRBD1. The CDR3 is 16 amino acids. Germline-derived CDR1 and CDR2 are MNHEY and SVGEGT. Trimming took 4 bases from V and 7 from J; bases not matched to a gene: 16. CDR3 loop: CASSSRTGTGLREQYF. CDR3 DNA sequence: TGTGCCAGCAGTTCCCGGACAGGCACGGGATTGAGAGAGCAGTACTTC.

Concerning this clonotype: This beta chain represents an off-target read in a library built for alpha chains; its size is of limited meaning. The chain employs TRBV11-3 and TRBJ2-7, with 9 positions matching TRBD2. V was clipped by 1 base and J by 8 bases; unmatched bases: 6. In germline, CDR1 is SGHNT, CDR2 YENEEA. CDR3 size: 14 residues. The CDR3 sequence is CASSLGVAGDKQYF. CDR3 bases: TGTGCCAGCAGCTTAGGGGTAGCGGGAGACAAGCAGTACTTC.

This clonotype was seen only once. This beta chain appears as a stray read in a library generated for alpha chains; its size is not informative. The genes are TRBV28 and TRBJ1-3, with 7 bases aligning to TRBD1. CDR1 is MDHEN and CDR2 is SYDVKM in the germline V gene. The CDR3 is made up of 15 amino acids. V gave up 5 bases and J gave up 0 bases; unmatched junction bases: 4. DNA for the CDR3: TGTGCCAGCAGTGTGGGGGACAGCTCTGGAAACACCATATATTTT. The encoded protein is CASSVGDSSGNTIYF.

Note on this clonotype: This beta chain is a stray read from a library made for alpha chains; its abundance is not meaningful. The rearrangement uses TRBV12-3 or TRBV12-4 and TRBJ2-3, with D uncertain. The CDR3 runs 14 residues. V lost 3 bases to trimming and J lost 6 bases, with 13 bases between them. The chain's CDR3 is CASSLVYSSDTQYF. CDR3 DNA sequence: TGTGCCAGCAGTTTGGTGTATAGTAGCGATACGCAGTATTTT.

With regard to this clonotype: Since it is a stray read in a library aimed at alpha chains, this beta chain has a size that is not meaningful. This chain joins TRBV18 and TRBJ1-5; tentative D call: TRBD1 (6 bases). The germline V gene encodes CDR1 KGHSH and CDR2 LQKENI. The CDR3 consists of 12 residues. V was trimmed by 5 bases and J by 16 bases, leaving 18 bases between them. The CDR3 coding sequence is TGTGCCAGCTCATCCCCTTCCGGGACACCTCATTTT. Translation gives CASSSPSGTPHF.

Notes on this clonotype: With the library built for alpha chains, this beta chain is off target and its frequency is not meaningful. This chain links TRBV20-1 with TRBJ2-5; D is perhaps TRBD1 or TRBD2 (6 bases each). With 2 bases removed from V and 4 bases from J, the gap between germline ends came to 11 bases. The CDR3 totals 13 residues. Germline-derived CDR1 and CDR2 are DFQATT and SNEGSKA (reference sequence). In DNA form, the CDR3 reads TGCAGTGCTAGAAGGAGGGGGGCAGAGACCCAGTACTTC. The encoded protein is CSARRRGAETQYF.

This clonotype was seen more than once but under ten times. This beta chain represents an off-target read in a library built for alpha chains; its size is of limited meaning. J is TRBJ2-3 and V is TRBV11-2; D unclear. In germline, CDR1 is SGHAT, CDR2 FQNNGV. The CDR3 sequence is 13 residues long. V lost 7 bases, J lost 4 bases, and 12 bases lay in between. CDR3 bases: TGTGCCAGCACCCCCCCCAGCGCAGATACGCAGTATTTT. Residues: CASTPPSADTQYF.

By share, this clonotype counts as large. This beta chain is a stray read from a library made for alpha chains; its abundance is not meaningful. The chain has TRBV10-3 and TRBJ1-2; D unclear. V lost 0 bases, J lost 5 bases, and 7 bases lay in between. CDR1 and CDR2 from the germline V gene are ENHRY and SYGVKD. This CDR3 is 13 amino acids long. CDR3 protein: CAISESQEYGYTF. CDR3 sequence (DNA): TGTGCCATCAGTGAGTCGCAGGAATATGGCTACACCTTC.

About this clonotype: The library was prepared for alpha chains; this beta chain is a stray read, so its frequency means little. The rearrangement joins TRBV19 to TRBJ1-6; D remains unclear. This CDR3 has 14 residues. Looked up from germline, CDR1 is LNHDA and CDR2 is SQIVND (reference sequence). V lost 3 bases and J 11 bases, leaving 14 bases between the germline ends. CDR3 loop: CASSIEAPGPPLHF. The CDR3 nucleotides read TGTGCCAGTAGTATCGAAGCCCCCGGGCCACCCCTCCACTTT.

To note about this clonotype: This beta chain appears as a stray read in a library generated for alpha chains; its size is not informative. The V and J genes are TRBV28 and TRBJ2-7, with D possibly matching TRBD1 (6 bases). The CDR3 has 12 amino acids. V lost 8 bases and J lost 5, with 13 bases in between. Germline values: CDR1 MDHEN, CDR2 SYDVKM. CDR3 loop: CASRRGSDEQYF. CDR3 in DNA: TGTGCCAGCCGAAGGGGGAGCGACGAGCAGTACTTC.

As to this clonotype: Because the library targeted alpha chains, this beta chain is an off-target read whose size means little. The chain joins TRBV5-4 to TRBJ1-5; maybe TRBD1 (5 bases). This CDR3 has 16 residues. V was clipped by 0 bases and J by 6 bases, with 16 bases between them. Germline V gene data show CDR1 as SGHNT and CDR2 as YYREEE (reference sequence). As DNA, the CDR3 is TGTGCCAGCAGCTTGGGCGGTTCGACAGCGACTCAGCCCCAGCATTTT. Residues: CASSLGGSTATQPQHF.

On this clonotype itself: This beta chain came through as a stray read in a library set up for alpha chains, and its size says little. The CDR3 protein is CSARDRGQNEQFF. The DNA for the CDR3 is TGCAGTGCTAGAGACAGGGGGCAGAATGAGCAGTTCTTC. V usage is TRBV20-1 and J usage is TRBJ2-1; 8 positions agree with TRBD1. Germline V gene data show CDR1 as DFQATT and CDR2 as SNEGSKA (reference sequence). This CDR3 has 13 residues. J was trimmed by 7 bases and V by 0 bases; bases with no gene match: 2.

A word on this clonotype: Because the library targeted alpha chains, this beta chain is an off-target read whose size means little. The CDR3, as DNA: TGTGCCAGCAGCCAAGGGGTTATGAACACTGAAGCTTTCTTT. This sequence encodes CASSQGVMNTEAFF. V and J are TRBV28 and TRBJ1-1; a possible D gene is TRBD1 (5 bases). Trimming cost V 6 bases and J 0 bases, with 11 bases left between them. Per germline, CDR1 MDHEN and CDR2 SYDVKM. This CDR3 comprises 14 residues.

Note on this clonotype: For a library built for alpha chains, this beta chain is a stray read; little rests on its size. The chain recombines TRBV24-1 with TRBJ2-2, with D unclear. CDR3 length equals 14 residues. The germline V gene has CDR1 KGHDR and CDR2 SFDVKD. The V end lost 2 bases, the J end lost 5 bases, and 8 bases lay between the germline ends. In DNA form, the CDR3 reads TGTGCCACCAGTGATTCGCAGTTAACCGGGGAGCTGTTTTTT. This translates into CATSDSQLTGELFF.

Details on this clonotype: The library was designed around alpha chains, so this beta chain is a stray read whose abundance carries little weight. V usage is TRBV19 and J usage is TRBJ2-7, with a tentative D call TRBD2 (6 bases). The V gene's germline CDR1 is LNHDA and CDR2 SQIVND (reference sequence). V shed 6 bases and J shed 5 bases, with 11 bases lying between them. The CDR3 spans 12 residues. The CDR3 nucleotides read TGTGCCAGTAGCTACGGGGGACACGAGCAGTACTTC. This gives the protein CASSYGGHEQYF. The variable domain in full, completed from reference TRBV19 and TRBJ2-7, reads DGGITQSPKYLFRKEGQNVTLSCEQNLNHDAMYWYRQDPGQGLRLIYYSQIVNDFQKGDIAEGYSVSREKKESFPLTVTSAQKNPTAFYLCASSYGGHEQYFGPGTRLTVT.

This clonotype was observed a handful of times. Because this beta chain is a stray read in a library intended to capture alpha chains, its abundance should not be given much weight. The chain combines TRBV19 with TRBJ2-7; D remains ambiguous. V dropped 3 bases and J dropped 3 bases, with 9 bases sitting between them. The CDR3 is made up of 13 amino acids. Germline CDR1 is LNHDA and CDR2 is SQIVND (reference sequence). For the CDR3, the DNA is TGTGCCAGTAGTATCAGGCCCGTCTACGAGCAGTACTTC. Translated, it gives CASSIRPVYEQYF.

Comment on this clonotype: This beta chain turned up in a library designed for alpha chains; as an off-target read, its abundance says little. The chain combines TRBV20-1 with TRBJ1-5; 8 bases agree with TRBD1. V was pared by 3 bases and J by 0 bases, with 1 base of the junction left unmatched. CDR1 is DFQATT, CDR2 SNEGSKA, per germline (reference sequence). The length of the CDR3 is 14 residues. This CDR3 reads CSARTGVSNQPQHF. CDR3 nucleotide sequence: TGCAGTGCTAGGACAGGGGTTAGCAATCAGCCCCAGCATTTT.

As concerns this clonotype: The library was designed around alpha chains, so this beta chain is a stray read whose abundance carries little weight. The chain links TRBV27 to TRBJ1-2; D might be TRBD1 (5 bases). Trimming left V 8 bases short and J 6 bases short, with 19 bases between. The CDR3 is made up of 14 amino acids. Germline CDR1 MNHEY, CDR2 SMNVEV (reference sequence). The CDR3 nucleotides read TGTGCCAGCTCTACGGCCGGGGCGTACCATGGCTACACCTTC. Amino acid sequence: CASSTAGAYHGYTF.

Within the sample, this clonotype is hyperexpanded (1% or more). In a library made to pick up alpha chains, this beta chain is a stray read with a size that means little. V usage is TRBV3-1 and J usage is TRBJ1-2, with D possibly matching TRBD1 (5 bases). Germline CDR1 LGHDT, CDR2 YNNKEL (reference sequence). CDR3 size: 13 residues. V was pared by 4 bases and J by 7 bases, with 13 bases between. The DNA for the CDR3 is TGTGCCAGCAGCCCTGGGGCAGACGGTGGCTACACCTTC. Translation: CASSPGADGGYTF.

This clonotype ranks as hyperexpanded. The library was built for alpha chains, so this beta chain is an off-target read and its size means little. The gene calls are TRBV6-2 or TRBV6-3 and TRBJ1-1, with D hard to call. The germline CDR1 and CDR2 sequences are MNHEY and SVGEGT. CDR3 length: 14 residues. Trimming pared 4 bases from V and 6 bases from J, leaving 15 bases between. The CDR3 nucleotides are TGTGCCAGCAGTTTACTCGGGTCAGGACCTGAAGCTTTCTTT. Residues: CASSLLGSGPEAFF.

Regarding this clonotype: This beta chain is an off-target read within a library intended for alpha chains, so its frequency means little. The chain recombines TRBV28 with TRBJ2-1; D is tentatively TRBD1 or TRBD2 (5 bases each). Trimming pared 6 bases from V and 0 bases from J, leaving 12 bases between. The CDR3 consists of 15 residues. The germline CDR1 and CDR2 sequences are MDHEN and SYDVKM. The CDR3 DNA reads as TGTGCCAGCAGGGGACGGTTGAGCTCCTACAATGAGCAGTTCTTC. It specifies CASRGRLSSYNEQFF.

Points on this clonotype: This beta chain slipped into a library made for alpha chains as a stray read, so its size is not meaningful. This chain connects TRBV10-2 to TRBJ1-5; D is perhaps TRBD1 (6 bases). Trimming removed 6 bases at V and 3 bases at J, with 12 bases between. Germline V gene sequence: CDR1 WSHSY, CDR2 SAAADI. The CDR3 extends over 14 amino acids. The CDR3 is CASRPGEINQPQHF. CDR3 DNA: TGCGCCAGCAGACCAGGGGAGATCAATCAGCCCCAGCATTTT.

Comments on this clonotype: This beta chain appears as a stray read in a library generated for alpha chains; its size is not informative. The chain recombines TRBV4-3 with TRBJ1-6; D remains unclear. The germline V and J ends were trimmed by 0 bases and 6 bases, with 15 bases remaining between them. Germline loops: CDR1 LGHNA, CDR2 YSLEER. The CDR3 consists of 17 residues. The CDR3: CASSQDQLYVRNSPLHF. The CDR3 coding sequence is TGCGCCAGCAGCCAAGACCAACTATATGTGCGTAATTCACCCCTCCACTTT.

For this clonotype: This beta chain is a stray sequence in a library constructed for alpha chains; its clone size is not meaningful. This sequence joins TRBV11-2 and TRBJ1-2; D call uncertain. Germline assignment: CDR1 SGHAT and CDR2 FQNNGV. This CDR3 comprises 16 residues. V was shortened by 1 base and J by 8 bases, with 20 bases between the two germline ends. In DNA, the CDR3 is TGTGCCAGCAGCTTAGCGCTCGGCAGTTCTACACAGGGCTACACCTTC. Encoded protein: CASSLALGSSTQGYTF.

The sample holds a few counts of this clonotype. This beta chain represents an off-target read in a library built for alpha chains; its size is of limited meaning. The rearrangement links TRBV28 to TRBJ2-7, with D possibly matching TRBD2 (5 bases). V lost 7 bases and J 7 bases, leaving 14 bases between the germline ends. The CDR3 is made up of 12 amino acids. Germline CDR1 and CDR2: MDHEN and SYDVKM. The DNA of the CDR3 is TGTGCCAGCACCACGGGCGCGGGTGAGCAGTACTTC. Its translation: CASTTGAGEQYF.